Given below is one TCR beta chain in context. Its antigen is not yet known. Base-call qualities are not available, and no considerably larger clone is one nucleotide away. This entry comes from a study of cytomegalovirus exposure and HLA in healthy donors (dated by TCRdb to about 2017). Turning to the overall study: According to a later analysis, one platform produced both the 100 to 150 validation repertoires and the roughly 650 repertoires of the first cohort. The aim of the study was to test whether cataloging public T cell receptors could identify signatures of past pathogen exposure. Along with the roughly 670-subject first cohort, a separate validation cohort of some 130 different subjects was used. To predict cytomegalovirus infection status, the study combined high-throughput TCR immunosequencing, statistical association of individual TCRs with disease status, and machine learning.

Donors formed part of the validation cohort, which comprised approximately 130 subjects and was distinct from the first cohort of some 700 subjects. Points the paper makes about the study in general: A later analysis lacked HLA typing for the validation cohort, so it scored co-occurrence in that cohort across all 110 or so repertoires. The study gave a list of 150 to 200 TCR beta chains associated with cytomegalovirus. It was suggested by the authors that the approach could potentially be generalized to other disease states and immunological phenotypes. Of the cluster scores, roughly 93% were above 0 in a later analysis, which found that TCRs clustered in the first cohort also tended to co-occur in the 95 to 150 validation repertoires. While some public TCRs were present in many individuals, most TCR sequences turned up only very rarely across donors. A few of the identified cytomegalovirus-associated TCR beta chains were confirmed in vitro to be specific for cytomegalovirus antigens. The classifier was reported to diagnose cytomegalovirus status with high specificity and sensitivity in both the original cohort and the validation cohort.

Libraries were built with the immunoSEQ multiplex PCR assay. The authors' pipeline ran thus. A statistical classification framework was built to diagnose cytomegalovirus status from the catalog of TCR beta chain sequences. Drawn from immuneACCESS, this table holds only the in-frame rearrangements with V and J called that TCRdb kept. Clones are partly lost; checked studies trace under half to an unresolved V gene and leave the rest unexplained. V and J calls and clone size come straight from that table; D and trimming were deduced from the DNA. This sample lists 220,000 or so clones; 75% to 95% were detected once. In total, the top ten clones hold 1.1% of the sample. V is pared back by 8 bases and J by 5 bases, with 15 bases lying between the germline termini. The CDR3 goes from the cysteine to the phenylalanine over 13 residues. The entry retains the CDR3 DNA only, 39 bases that are in frame from base 1. CDR1 and CDR2 were assigned from the germline V gene as MDHEN and SYDVKM.

The rearranged segments are TRBV28 and TRBJ1-2; confidence is insufficient to name the D gene. This clonotype was sampled from a woman younger than 30 in good health and CMV-seronegative. Sequencing was done on a sample of PBMCs. The CDR3 protein sequence reads: CASRYGGWYGYTF. At the DNA level, the sequence is TGTGCCAGCCGCTATGGAGGGTGGTATGGCTACACCTTC.